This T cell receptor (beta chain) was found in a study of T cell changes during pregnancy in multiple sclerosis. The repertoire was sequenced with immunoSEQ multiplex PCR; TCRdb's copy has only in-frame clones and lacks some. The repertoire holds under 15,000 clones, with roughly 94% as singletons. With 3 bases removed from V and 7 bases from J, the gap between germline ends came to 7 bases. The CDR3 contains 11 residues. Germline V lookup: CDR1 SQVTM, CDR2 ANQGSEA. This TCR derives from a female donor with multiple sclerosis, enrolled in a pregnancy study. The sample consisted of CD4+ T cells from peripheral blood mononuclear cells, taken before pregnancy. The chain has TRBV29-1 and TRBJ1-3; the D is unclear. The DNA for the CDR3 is TGCAGCGTTGAGCTTGCGAACACCATATATTTT. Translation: CSVELANTIYF.